These 27 T cell receptor beta chains were sequenced from one sample in a study of technical replicates of blood from a handful of donors. Produced via immunoSEQ multiplex PCR; TCRdb's table is partial and in-frame only. The repertoire consists of approximately 97,000 clones, with 95% to 97% occurring once and the leading ten covering approximately 0.38%. Material for sequencing was T cells isolated from PBMCs. The receptors derive from a human donor in good health.

With respect to this clone: The DNA is omitted, as the CDR3 cannot be located on it reliably, and the CDR3 follows TCRdb's listing. The chain is built from TRBV27 and TRBJ2-1; TRBD2 is the table's D call, not checked against the DNA. Germline CDR1 MNHEY, CDR2 SMNVEV (reference sequence). The CDR3 extends over 14 residues, inclusive of both ends. The CDR3 loop reads CASSLRSSVGPGVF.

J is TRBJ1-2 and V is TRBV30; D remains ambiguous. The ends were cut back, 8 bases at V and 8 bases at J, with 15 bases in the middle. Germline loops: CDR1 GTSNPN, CDR2 SVGIG (reference sequence). The CDR3 is 11 residues long. CDR3 coding DNA: TGTGCCCATGAGGGAGGAAGGGGCTACACCTTC. It specifies CAHEGGRGYTF.

The genes are TRBV18 and TRBJ2-7; TRBD1 is a possible D gene (6 bases). This CDR3 contains 14 residues. Germline CDR1 and CDR2: KGHSH and LQKENI. Trimming removed 5 bases at V and 5 bases at J, with 16 bases between. CDR3: CASSESTGSNEQYF. In nucleotides, the CDR3 is TGTGCCAGCTCAGAATCTACAGGGTCCAACGAGCAGTACTTC.

The rearrangement uses TRBV5-1 and TRBJ2-1; 12 bases agree with TRBD2. Germline V gene sequence: CDR1 SGHRS, CDR2 YFSETQ. The CDR3 runs 17 residues. Trimming removed 0 bases from V and 4 bases from J; junction bases left unmatched: 5. DNA for the CDR3: TGCGCCAGCAGCTTGGTGTCTAGCGGGGGGGGTTACAATGAGCAGTTCTTC. This encodes CASSLVSSGGGYNEQFF. Using reference TRBV5-1 and TRBJ2-1 for the parts outside the CDR3, the full variable domain is KAGVTQTPRYLIKTRGQQVTLSCSPISGHRSVSWYQQTPGQGLQFLFEYFSETQRNKGNFPGRFSGRQFSNSRSEMNVSTLELGDSALYLCASSLVSSGGGYNEQFFGPGTRLTVL.

The chain joins TRBV13 to TRBJ2-7, with 7 positions matching TRBD1. The germline gives CDR1 PRHDT, CDR2 FYEKMQ (reference sequence). The trim removed 1 base at V and 1 base at J, leaving 4 bases unmatched. This CDR3 comprises 15 residues. CDR3 loop: CASSLAGQPSYEQYF. The CDR3 nucleotides are TGTGCCAGCAGCTTAGCGGGACAGCCTTCCTACGAGCAGTACTTC.

This clone was counted a single time. The chain is built from TRBV19 and TRBJ2-7, with TRBD1 matching 8 bases. Germline V gives CDR1 LNHDA, CDR2 SQIVND (reference sequence). CDR3 length: 15 residues. The V and J ends lost 5 bases and 1 base, in that order; junction bases with no gene match: 7. As DNA, the CDR3 is TGTGCCAGTAGTCGCCCGGGACAGGCATCCTACGAGCAGTACTTC. It is translated as CASSRPGQASYEQYF.

The J gene is TRBJ2-5, the V gene TRBV28, with 10 nucleotides matching TRBD2. The CDR3 extends over 14 amino acids. Trimming at V came to 3 bases and at J to 4 bases, leaving 2 bases not matched to a gene. Germline assignment: CDR1 MDHEN and CDR2 SYDVKM. The CDR3 here is CASSLVAGGETQYF. CDR3 in DNA: TGTGCCAGCAGTTTGGTAGCGGGAGGAGAGACCCAGTACTTC.

V and J are TRBV7-2 and TRBJ2-7; 12 nucleotides match TRBD2. The germline V gene has CDR1 SGHTA and CDR2 FQGNSA. V lost 1 base to trimming and J lost 0 bases; unmatched junction nucleotides: 4. The CDR3 length is 17 residues. The CDR3 nucleotides read TGTGCCAGCAGCTTAGGGACTAGCGGGAAACTCTCCTACGAGCAGTACTTC. Its translation: CASSLGTSGKLSYEQYF.

The rearrangement links TRBV7-9 to TRBJ2-7; TRBD2 matches 12 bases. The CDR3 is 15 residues long. CDR1 SEHNR and CDR2 FQNEAQ come from the germline V gene (reference sequence). The junction had 7 bases not matched to a gene; V was cut back by 4 bases and J by 6 bases. The CDR3: CASSWRLAGASEQYF. CDR3 DNA: TGTGCCAGCAGCTGGAGACTAGCGGGAGCTAGCGAGCAGTACTTC.

This CDR3 is CASSSRTSNHEQYF. The CDR3 DNA follows: TGTGCCAGCAGCAGCCGGACTAGCAACCACGAGCAGTACTTC. The genes are TRBV21-1 and TRBJ2-7; the listed D gene, TRBD2, was not tested against the DNA. TRBV21-1 represents a pseudogene. This CDR3 is 14 amino acids long.

This rearrangement joins TRBV7-9 to TRBJ2-7; no clear D gene. CDR3 length: 16 residues. The V and J ends lost 0 bases and 0 bases respectively, with 12 bases between them. Germline V gene lookup returns CDR1 SEHNR and CDR2 FQNEAQ (reference sequence). The CDR3 spells CASSLAFLGDSYEQYF. CDR3 DNA sequence: TGTGCCAGCAGCTTAGCCTTTCTCGGAGACTCCTACGAGCAGTACTTC.

The chain combines TRBV5-1 with TRBJ1-3; 9 nucleotides agree with TRBD1. The V and J ends lost 3 bases and 2 bases, in that order; junction bases with no gene match: 6. This CDR3 spans 16 amino acids. Looked up from germline, CDR1 is SGHRS and CDR2 is YFSETQ. The CDR3 is CASSSGTGKAGNTIYF. CDR3 DNA: TGCGCCAGCAGCTCCGGGACAGGGAAAGCTGGAAACACCATATATTTT.

The CDR3 DNA reads as TGTGCCAGCAGTTACAGGGGTGGAGAGACCCAGTACTTC. It encodes CASSYRGGETQYF. The chain recombines TRBV6-5 with TRBJ2-5; maybe TRBD1 (5 bases). This CDR3 has 13 residues. Trimming removed 2 bases from V and 4 bases from J, with 8 bases in between. Germline-derived CDR1 and CDR2 are MNHEY and SVGAGI.

J is TRBJ2-7 and V is TRBV28; possible D gene TRBD2, 5 bases. The V gene lost 3 bases and the J gene lost 2 bases, with 17 bases spanning the gap. Germline-derived CDR1 and CDR2 are MDHEN and SYDVKM. This CDR3 contains 16 residues. CDR3 nucleotides: TGTGCCAGCAGTTTCTTACTAGGAGTGGCGGCCTACGAGCAGTACTTC. Translating gives CASSFLLGVAAYEQYF.

The chain has TRBV5-4 and TRBJ1-2; 7 bases fit TRBD1. The CDR3 spans 13 residues. Germline-derived CDR1 and CDR2 are SGHNT and YYREEE (reference sequence). Unmatched junction bases numbered 7, after V lost 3 bases and J lost 8 bases. The CDR3 reads CASSWDFRGGYTF. The CDR3 DNA reads TGTGCCAGCAGCTGGGATTTCAGGGGGGGCTACACCTTC.

V and J are TRBV6-5 and TRBJ2-3, with 11 bases aligning to TRBD2. Unmatched junction bases numbered 4, after V lost 6 bases and J lost 2 bases. Germline assignment: CDR1 MNHEY and CDR2 SVGAGI. This CDR3 is built from 15 residues. CDR3 protein: CASRMTSGITDTQYF. CDR3 nucleotides: TGTGCCAGCAGGATGACTAGCGGGATCACAGATACGCAGTATTTT.

V gene TRBV2 combines with J gene TRBJ2-7; D may be TRBD2 (6 bases). V gave up 9 bases and J gave up 5 bases, with 14 bases separating them. The germline V gene encodes CDR1 SNHLY and CDR2 FYNNEI. CDR3 size: 12 residues. CDR3 in amino acids: CARAGKGDEQYF. DNA for the CDR3: TGTGCCAGAGCGGGTAAGGGCGACGAGCAGTACTTC.

CDR3 region: CASSFPLETQYF. The CDR3 region has the DNA TGTGCCAGCAGTTTTCCCTTGGAGACCCAGTACTTC. This chain joins TRBV28 and TRBJ2-5; D not resolved. The V and J ends lost 3 bases and 5 bases respectively, with 7 bases between them. The CDR3 has 12 amino acids. CDR1 is MDHEN and CDR2 is SYDVKM in the germline V gene. Combining the CDR3 with reference TRBV28 and TRBJ2-5 gives the whole variable domain DVKVTQSSRYLVKRTGEKVFLECVQDMDHENMFWYRQDPGLGLRLIYFSYDVKMKEKGDIPEGYSVSREKKERFSLILESASTNQTSMYLCASSFPLETQYFGPGTRLLVL.

The chain employs TRBV28 and TRBJ2-1; the match to TRBD2 covers 7 bases. Trimming took 3 bases from V and 3 from J; bases not matched to a gene: 8. Germline V gene data show CDR1 as MDHEN and CDR2 as SYDVKM. The CDR3 runs 16 residues. The CDR3: CASSFLAGEGYNEQFF. The CDR3 nucleotides are TGTGCCAGCAGTTTTCTCGCGGGAGAAGGCTACAATGAGCAGTTCTTC.

The chain recombines TRBV5-4 with TRBJ2-5, with 11 bases that match TRBD2. Germline V lookup: CDR1 SGHNT, CDR2 YYREEE (reference sequence). The trim removed 5 bases at V and 4 bases at J, leaving 10 bases unmatched. This CDR3 is built from 16 residues. For the CDR3, the DNA is TGTGCCAGCAGTTCGTTAGCGGGAGGGCCAGGAGAGACCCAGTACTTC. This sequence encodes CASSSLAGGPGETQYF.

The chain couples TRBV6-5 to TRBJ1-1; TRBD1 matches 7 bases. After removal of 3 bases from V and 1 base from J, the junction contained 5 bases not matched to a gene. The CDR3 runs 15 residues. CDR1 and CDR2 from the germline V gene are MNHEY and SVGAGI. CDR3 sequence (DNA): TGTGCCAGCAGTTATTTGACAGGGCCGAACACTGAAGCTTTCTTT. Translating gives CASSYLTGPNTEAFF.

This CDR3 is CASSLGVGLAGGHEQFF. CDR3 DNA sequence: TGTGCCAGCAGCTTGGGAGTCGGACTAGCGGGAGGACATGAGCAGTTCTTC. The J gene is TRBJ2-1, the V gene TRBV5-5; 14 nucleotides match TRBD2. Per germline, CDR1 SGHKS and CDR2 YYEKEE (reference sequence). This CDR3 has 17 amino acids. Germline trimming cut 0 bases from V and 8 bases from J; bases unmatched to any gene: 7.

The chain's CDR3 is CASSLRQGRNTEAFF. In DNA form, the CDR3 reads TGTGCCAGCAGCTTGAGGCAGGGTAGAAACACTGAAGCTTTCTTT. The V gene is TRBV5-5, the J gene TRBJ1-1, with TRBD1 as a possible D gene (5 bases). The CDR3 runs 15 residues. Trimming removed 1 base at V and 2 bases at J, with 12 bases between. Germline lookup yields CDR1 SGHKS and CDR2 YYEKEE (reference sequence).

In regard to this clone: Mismatch with germline at one junction end may stem from a read error. The chain joins TRBV9 to TRBJ2-7; the D is unclear. Germline V gene lookup returns CDR1 SGDLS and CDR2 YYNGEE. The CDR3 runs to 14 residues. CDR3 nucleotides: TGTGCCAGCAGCGTAGGGGTTAGCTCCAACGAGCAGTACTTC. Encoded protein: CASSVGVSSNEQYF.

This clone was counted once. The chain employs TRBV11-3 and TRBJ2-7; D unclear. Germline assignment: CDR1 SGHNT and CDR2 YENEEA. CDR3 size: 12 residues. Trimming stripped 3 bases from V and 3 bases from J, with 6 bases between. The CDR3 DNA follows: TGTGCCAGCAGCTTCGGTGGCTACGAGCAGTACTTC. Translated: CASSFGGYEQYF.

V and J are TRBV6-5 and TRBJ2-5; D unclear. From germline, CDR1 is MNHEY and CDR2 SVGAGI. V was clipped by 10 bases and J by 4 bases, with 10 bases between them. This CDR3 region has 11 residues. CDR3 nucleotides: TGTGCCACCATTAATAGAGAGACCCAGTACTTC. Amino acid sequence: CATINRETQYF.

This chain connects TRBV19 to TRBJ1-2; unclear D gene. Germline assignment: CDR1 LNHDA and CDR2 SQIVND (reference sequence). CDR3 length: 15 amino acids. Between the trimmed V and J ends, which lost 2 bases and 4 bases, there was a span of 14 bases. CDR3 sequence (DNA): TGTGCCAGTAGTATACCAGGACCCGGGAGCTATGGCTACACCTTC. This encodes CASSIPGPGSYGYTF.